These 16 T cell receptor beta chains share one sample of origin, sequenced in a study of cytomegalovirus exposure and HLA in healthy donors (dated by TCRdb to 2016 to 2017). The library was generated by the immunoSEQ multiplex PCR assay. A mixture of 60 forward primers for TCR Vbeta segments and 13 reverse primers for TCR Jbeta segments was used in the multiplex PCR. TCRdb stores this immuneACCESS table with in-frame sequences only. Part of the clones is absent; in the studies checked, under half of the shortfall reflects unresolved V genes, and no reason is known for the rest. This sample has nearly 300,000 clones in its table, and 86% of those were observed once. The top ten hold less than 4.5% of the sample. Input material: PBMCs. The receptor source for this set is a man between 35 and 55 years old in good health and CMV-seropositive.

The rearrangement uses TRBV2 and TRBJ1-1, with a possible D match to TRBD1 (6 bases). The CDR3 covers 13 residues. The V end lost 5 bases, the J end lost 5 bases, and 12 bases lay between the germline ends. CDR1 and CDR2 from the germline V gene are SNHLY and FYNNEI. The CDR3 is CASSFRGRTEAFF. The CDR3 DNA sequence: TGTGCCAGCAGTTTCAGGGGTCGGACTGAAGCTTTCTTT.

The sample holds a few counts of this clone. The V and J genes are TRBV4-3 and TRBJ2-1; D may be TRBD1 (6 bases). The CDR3 extends over 14 amino acids. Trimming took 3 bases from V and 8 from J, leaving 14 bases between them. The V gene's germline CDR1 is LGHNA and CDR2 YSLEER. The CDR3: CASSQDTGYYEQFF. DNA for the CDR3: TGCGCCAGCAGCCAGGACACAGGGTACTATGAGCAGTTCTTC.

J is TRBJ2-7 and V is TRBV28; 7 nucleotides agree with TRBD1. Germline V gives CDR1 MDHEN, CDR2 SYDVKM. The CDR3 consists of 14 residues. Trimming at V came to 5 bases and at J to 2 bases, leaving 6 bases not matched to a gene. The CDR3 reads CASSTWDSTYEQYF. CDR3 DNA sequence: TGTGCCAGCAGTACCTGGGACAGCACCTACGAGCAGTACTTC. Variable domain in full (rest from reference TRBV28 and TRBJ2-7): DVKVTQSSRYLVKRTGEKVFLECVQDMDHENMFWYRQDPGLGLRLIYFSYDVKMKEKGDIPEGYSVSREKKERFSLILESASTNQTSMYLCASSTWDSTYEQYFGPGTRLTVT.

V is TRBV2 and J is TRBJ2-7; 8 bases are a match to TRBD1. J was trimmed by 2 bases and V by 3 bases; bases with no gene match: 6. The germline CDR1 and CDR2 sequences are SNHLY and FYNNEI. CDR3 size: 15 residues. CDR3: CASSDPGQGPYEQYF. The CDR3 region has the DNA TGTGCCAGCAGTGATCCTGGACAGGGCCCCTACGAGCAGTACTTC.

In its sample, this clone was seen once. The rearrangement uses TRBV29-1 and TRBJ2-7, with D perhaps matching TRBD1 (6 bases). With 1 base removed from V and 3 bases from J, the gap between germline ends came to 10 bases. CDR1 is SQVTM, CDR2 ANQGSEA, per germline. CDR3 length equals 13 residues. This chain's CDR3 is CSVEGQGIYEQYF. The CDR3 nucleotides read TGCAGCGTTGAAGGGCAGGGGATCTACGAGCAGTACTTC.

For this clone: Mismatch with germline at one junction end may stem from a read error. This chain joins TRBV7-9 and TRBJ2-7; 7 bases align to TRBD1. The CDR3 is made up of 15 amino acids. Germline CDR1 reads SEHNR; CDR2 reads FQNEAQ (reference sequence). The CDR3 is CSSSLSGTVSYEQYF. CDR3 bases: TGTTCCAGCAGCTTATCCGGGACAGTCTCCTACGAGCAGTACTTC. The whole variable domain, filled in from reference TRBV7-9 and TRBJ2-7, reads DTGVSQNPRHKITKRGQNVTFRCDPISEHNRLYWYRQTLGQGPEFLTYFQNEAQLEKSRLLSDRFSAERPKGSFSTLEIQRTEQGDSAMYLCSSSLSGTVSYEQYFGPGTRLTVT.

The chain joins TRBV28 to TRBJ2-7, with TRBD1 identical over 10 bases. The germline V gene encodes CDR1 MDHEN and CDR2 SYDVKM. The length of the CDR3 is 15 residues. J gave up 3 bases and V 3 bases, and 5 bases lay outside the gene matches. The CDR3 spells CASSLGRTGGYEQYF. The CDR3 coding sequence is TGTGCCAGCAGTTTGGGTCGGACAGGGGGCTACGAGCAGTACTTC. The whole variable domain, remainder taken from reference TRBV28 and TRBJ2-7, is DVKVTQSSRYLVKRTGEKVFLECVQDMDHENMFWYRQDPGLGLRLIYFSYDVKMKEKGDIPEGYSVSREKKERFSLILESASTNQTSMYLCASSLGRTGGYEQYFGPGTRLTVT.

This clone was detected a few times. CDR3 coding DNA: TGTGCCAGCAGCTCCTCGGGACAAGTGCAGTACTTC. Its translation: CASSSSGQVQYF. This chain links TRBV5-5 with TRBJ2-7; TRBD1 might be the D (6 bases). CDR3 size: 12 residues. Germline CDR1 and CDR2: SGHKS and YYEKEE (reference sequence). V lost 3 bases and J lost 9, with 13 bases in between.

The table lists this clone with a count of one. The chain carries TRBV9 and TRBJ2-1; 11 bases are shared with TRBD2. Per the germline V gene, CDR1 is SGDLS and CDR2 is YYNGEE. The CDR3 is 16 amino acids. V shed 2 bases, J shed 4 bases, and the junction held 5 bases outside the gene matches. CDR3: CASSVGLAGGYNEQFF. The CDR3 nucleotides are TGTGCCAGCAGCGTGGGGTTAGCGGGAGGGTACAATGAGCAGTTCTTC.

V gene TRBV7-3 combines with J gene TRBJ2-1; 13 bases agree with TRBD2. The J segment lost 7 bases and the V segment lost 1 base, leaving 4 bases of the junction unmatched. This CDR3 has 16 residues. The germline CDR1 and CDR2 sequences are SGHTA and FQGTGA. CDR3 DNA: TGTGCCAGCAGCTTAAGTCGGACTAGCGGGAGAAATGAGCAGTTCTTC. Protein product: CASSLSRTSGRNEQFF.

Only a few counts were recorded for this clone. The rearrangement links TRBV6-6 to TRBJ1-1; D unresolved. V was cut by 6 bases and J by 2 bases, with 10 bases left in between. The CDR3 has 13 residues. CDR1 is MNHNY, CDR2 SVGAGI, per germline (reference sequence). The CDR3 loop reads CASRAQRNTEAFF. The CDR3 bases are TGTGCCAGCAGGGCACAACGAAACACTGAAGCTTTCTTT.

The gene calls are TRBV28 and TRBJ2-1; a weak D match, TRBD1 (8 bases). Trimming shortened V by 5 bases and J by 4 bases, and 15 bases separated the two germline ends. Germline CDR1 MDHEN, CDR2 SYDVKM. The CDR3 extends over 15 amino acids. CDR3 sequence (DNA): TGTGCCAGCAGTCTCACAGGGGGAGGGTACAATGAGCAGTTCTTC. Its protein product is CASSLTGGGYNEQFF.

Concerning this clone itself: A read error may account for a junction end that differs from germline. This chain connects TRBV7-9 to TRBJ2-7; 8 bases are shared with TRBD1. Germline V gives CDR1 SEHNR, CDR2 FQNEAQ (reference sequence). CDR3 length: 11 amino acids. As DNA, the CDR3 is TGTTCCAGCAGCAGGGGGCTAGAGCAGTACTTC. It codes for CSSSRGLEQYF.

V usage is TRBV9 and J usage is TRBJ1-5; no definite D call. Trimming took off 0 bases at V and 0 bases at J, with 7 bases between the two ends. Germline CDR1 is SGDLS and CDR2 is YYNGEE. The CDR3 runs to 15 residues. The CDR3 bases are TGTGCCAGCAGCGTAGGTCCAGATAGCAATCAGCCCCAGCATTTT. Protein: CASSVGPDSNQPQHF.

This clone was picked up a small number of times. The chain links TRBV19 to TRBJ1-1, with D tentatively TRBD1 (5 bases). Germline CDR1 and CDR2: LNHDA and SQIVND (reference sequence). Trimming took 3 bases from V and 0 from J, leaving 14 bases between them. CDR3 length: 16 residues. In DNA form, the CDR3 reads TGTGCCAGTAGTATTCTAGGGGTCCGACTGAACACTGAAGCTTTCTTT. Translated: CASSILGVRLNTEAFF.

The CDR3 sequence is CASSFRTGTPYEQYF. Here the CDR3 DNA reads TGTGCCAGCAGCTTTCGGACAGGGACCCCCTACGAGCAGTACTTC. J is TRBJ2-7 and V is TRBV7-9; 8 bases match TRBD1. The V gene end was trimmed by 3 bases and the J gene end by 2 bases; junction bases not matched to a gene: 6. The length of the CDR3 is 15 residues. CDR1 and CDR2 (germline): SEHNR, FQNEAQ (reference sequence).